These T cell receptor beta chains were read from a single sample in a study of OX40 agonist ivuxolimab in advanced cancers. Using immunoSEQ multiplex PCR, the repertoire was profiled, and TCRdb retains in-frame clones only, with some absent. The top ten clones hold roughly 0.72% of a sample with 77,000 or so clones, roughly 90% of them seen once. The sample consisted of CD4+ or CD8+ T cells sorted from blood, taken in a trial of the OX40 agonist ivuxolimab. The receptors derive from an adult with an advanced solid tumor such as melanoma, head and neck, liver or kidney cancer. Each CDR3 is given with its conserved first and last residue. D genes are given only for firm matches. Expanded clones are given a class, and other clones once, few, many or no size at all.

- TRBJ2-5 - TRBV18 15 TGTGCCAGCTCAGCGCGTAACCCTTACCAAGAGACCCAGTACTTC CASSARNPYQETQYF
- TRBJ1-3 - TRBV19 14 TGTGCCAGTAAAGCTGCGTACTCTGGAAACACCATATATTTT CASKAAYSGNTIYF
few TRBJ2-3 - TRBV19 14 TGTGCCAGTAGCCGGGGCCGGGGAATGGATACGCAGTATTTT CASSRGRGMDTQYF
- TRBJ2-2 - TRBV9 15 TGTGCCAGCAGCGTAGCCCCATCGGGTACCGGGGAGCTGTTTTTT CASSVAPSGTGELFF
once TRBJ1-5 TRBD1 TRBV10-3 13 TGTGCCATCAGTGCGACAGGGGATCAGCCCCAGCATTTT CAISATGDQPQHF
few TRBJ1-1 - TRBV11-3 13 TGTGCCAGCAGCCCCCGGCAGAACACTGAAGCTTTCTTT CASSPRQNTEAFF
- TRBJ2-3 - TRBV7-8 14 TGTGCCAGCAGCCCTCTAGTGGACACAGATACGCAGTATTTT CASSPLVDTDTQYF
- TRBJ1-4 - TRBV2 11 TGTGCCAGCAGGACGGGGACAAAACTGTTTTTT CASRTGTKLFF
- TRBJ2-7 - TRBV18 13 TGTGCCAGCTCACGCTGGACCGGGAGCGAGCAGTACTTC CASSRWTGSEQYF
- TRBJ1-2 TRBD1 TRBV18 13 TGTGCCAGCTCAACAGAAGCGACAGGGGGCTACACCTTC CASSTEATGGYTF
- TRBJ2-7 - TRBV6-5 14 TGTGCCAGCAGCTACTCCGGGATCGGGTACGAGCAGTACTTC CASSYSGIGYEQYF
- TRBJ2-1 TRBD1 TRBV4-1 15 TGCGCCAGCAGCCAAGACGGGACAGGGGTTGGGCGGCAGTTCTTC CASSQDGTGVGRQFF
- TRBJ2-7 - TRBV11-2 13 TGTGCCAGCAGCTCAGGCGGCCGGTACGAGCAGTACTTC CASSSGGRYEQYF
once TRBJ1-2 TRBD1 TRBV28 13 TGTGCCAGCAGGCCGGGACAGGGAGGGGGCTACACCTTC CASRPGQGGGYTF
- TRBJ1-4 TRBD1 TRBV5-1 15 TGCGCCAGCAGCTATGGGACAGCCGGCCCGGAAAAACTGTTTTTT CASSYGTAGPEKLFF
- TRBJ2-1 - TRBV9 12 TGTGCCAGCAGCTCCAACTACAATGAGCAGTTCTTC CASSSNYNEQFF
once TRBJ2-3 - TRBV11-2 14 TGTGCCAGCGAAAGTCCGCCGGGGAGGGATACGCAGTATTTT CASESPPGRDTQYF
once TRBJ1-3 - TRBV5-5 16 TGTGCCAGCAGCCTGGGGCCCGGAGACTCTGGAAACACCATATATTTT CASSLGPGDSGNTIYF
- TRBJ2-7 - TRBV10-3 16 TGTGCCATCAGTGAGTCGGTAGTGGGGGCGCGGTACGAGCAGTACTTC CAISESVVGARYEQYF
- TRBJ2-7 - TRBV5-4 11 TGTGCCAGCAGCTTGGGCGAGACTACGTACTTC CASSLGETTYF
- TRBJ1-1 - TRBV20-1 11 TGCAGTGCTAGAAGGGGCAGGGGCGCTTTCTTT CSARRGRGAFF
- TRBJ1-2 TRBD1 TRBV18 15 TGTGCCAGCTCACCCACGCGAGGGGGCAGATATGGCTACACCTTC CASSPTRGGRYGYTF
- TRBJ2-5 - TRBV30 14 TGTGCCTGGAGGTCGCCGAATCAGGGAGAGACCCAGTACTTC CAWRSPNQGETQYF
- TRBJ2-1 - TRBV5-1 13 TGCGCCAGCAGCTTGGTTTCGGATAATGAGCAGTTCTTC CASSLVSDNEQFF
- TRBJ1-2 - TRBV28 12 TGTGCCAGCAGTTTATCGGGAAGAGGCTACACCTTC CASSLSGRGYTF
few TRBJ1-5 TRBD1 TRBV15 14 TGTGCCACCAGCAGGCAGGGGGGGAATCAGCCCCAGCATTTT CATSRQGGNQPQHF
- TRBJ2-6 - TRBV5-1 14 TGCGCCAGCAGCGTGGAGACTGGGGCCAACGTCCTGACTTTC CASSVETGANVLTF
- TRBJ1-4 - TRBV5-1 16 TGCGCCAGCAGCTTAGGAACAGGGTCAACTAATGAAAAACTGTTTTTT CASSLGTGSTNEKLFF
- TRBJ1-5 - TRBV2 13 TGTGCCAGCGACCAGGGGTTCAATCAGCCCCAGCATTTT CASDQGFNQPQHF
once TRBJ1-2 - TRBV28 14 TGTGCCAGCACCTTGGGCACCTCTAACTATGGCTACACCTTC CASTLGTSNYGYTF
few TRBJ2-7 TRBD1 TRBV5-1 14 TGCGCCAGCAGCTTGGGGACAGGGGGTTACGAGCAGTACTTC CASSLGTGGYEQYF
- TRBJ1-4 TRBD1 TRBV7-6 15 TGTGCCAGCAGCAATGGACAGGGAGTGGGAGAAAAACTGTTTTTT CASSNGQGVGEKLFF
- TRBJ2-2 TRBD2 TRBV5-1 16 TGCGCCAGCAGCCCGGGACTAGCGGAAAACACCGGGGAGCTGTTTTTT CASSPGLAENTGELFF
- TRBJ2-7 TRBD1 TRBV19 13 TGTGCCAGTAGTAACCAGGGGGCCTCCGAGCAGTACTTC CASSNQGASEQYF
- TRBJ1-3 - TRBV10-3 14 TGTGCCATCAGTGAGTCTAGGGCAGCAAACACCATATATTTT CAISESRAANTIYF
- TRBJ2-2 - TRBV9 12 TGTGCCAGCAGCTTCAACACCGGGGAGCTGTTTTTT CASSFNTGELFF
- TRBJ2-7 - TRBV2 11 TGTGCCAGACAGGGTACTGGCGAGCAGTACTTC CARQGTGEQYF
- TRBJ1-1 TRBD1 TRBV6-4 14 TGTGCCAGCAGTCAGACAGGGGGGGCCACTGAAGCTTTCTTT CASSQTGGATEAFF
few TRBJ2-3 - TRBV19 15 TGTGCCAGTAGTATAAGGTGGGAGAGCACAGATACGCAGTATTTT CASSIRWESTDTQYF
- TRBJ2-3 - TRBV2 13 TGTGCCAGCACAAGGGAGGTCCGCGATACGCAGTATTTT CASTREVRDTQYF
- TRBJ2-4 - TRBV27 14 TGTGCCAGCAGTTTAAACCTAGCCAAAAACATTCAGTACTTC CASSLNLAKNIQYF
- TRBJ2-7 TRBD2 TRBV5-1 15 TGCGCCAGCAGCATTGGGACTAGCGGGAGTGTCGAGCAGTACTTC CASSIGTSGSVEQYF
- TRBJ1-2 - TRBV28 13 TGTGCCAGCAGCAGGGCACGAGGGTATGGCTACACCTTC CASSRARGYGYTF
- TRBJ1-5 - TRBV28 12 TGTGCCAGCAGTGGCTTGGGCCAGCCCCAGCATTTT CASSGLGQPQHF
- TRBJ1-5 - TRBV18 13 TGTGCCAGCTCACCAGGGAGCAATCAGCCCCAGCATTTT CASSPGSNQPQHF
- TRBJ2-7 TRBD1 TRBV2 13 TGTGCCGATAGGGAGACAGGGGTCTACGAGCAGTACTTC CADRETGVYEQYF
- TRBJ2-1 TRBD2 TRBV30 15 TGTGCCTGGAAGGCGGGAGGCCCCACCTACAATGAGCAGTTCTTC CAWKAGGPTYNEQFF
- TRBJ1-5 - TRBV19 15 TGTGCCAGTACCCGGGGGGGGCTAGGTTGGCAGCCCCAGCATTTT CASTRGGLGWQPQHF
- TRBJ1-2 - TRBV18 15 TGTGCCAGCTCACCAACCGCACAGTCTAACTATGGCTACACCTTC CASSPTAQSNYGYTF
- TRBJ2-3 - TRBV7-3 13 TGTGCCAGCAGCTCCAGGGCCACAGATACGCAGTATTTT CASSSRATDTQYF
- TRBJ1-5 TRBD1 TRBV18 14 TGTGCCAGCTCTCAAGAACAGGGGGATCAGCCCCAGCATTTT CASSQEQGDQPQHF